The entry below describes one T cell receptor (beta chain). These data belong to a study of cytomegalovirus exposure and HLA in healthy donors. Profiling relied on immunoSEQ multiplex PCR, and the TCRdb table lists in-frame clones only, not all of them. The sample yields about 240,000 clones, roughly 89% seen once. After removal of 5 bases from V and 4 bases from J, the junction contained 5 bases not matched to a gene. In germline, CDR1 is SGHVS, CDR2 FQNEAQ. The CDR3 runs to 14 residues. The chain has TRBV7-8 and TRBJ1-1; 9 bases agree with TRBD1. The origin of this receptor is a man aged 18-30 years in good health and CMV-seronegative. What was sequenced was PBMCs. CDR3 region: CASSPGTGSTEAFF. The CDR3 bases are TGTGCCAGCAGCCCAGGGACAGGGAGCACTGAAGCTTTCTTT.